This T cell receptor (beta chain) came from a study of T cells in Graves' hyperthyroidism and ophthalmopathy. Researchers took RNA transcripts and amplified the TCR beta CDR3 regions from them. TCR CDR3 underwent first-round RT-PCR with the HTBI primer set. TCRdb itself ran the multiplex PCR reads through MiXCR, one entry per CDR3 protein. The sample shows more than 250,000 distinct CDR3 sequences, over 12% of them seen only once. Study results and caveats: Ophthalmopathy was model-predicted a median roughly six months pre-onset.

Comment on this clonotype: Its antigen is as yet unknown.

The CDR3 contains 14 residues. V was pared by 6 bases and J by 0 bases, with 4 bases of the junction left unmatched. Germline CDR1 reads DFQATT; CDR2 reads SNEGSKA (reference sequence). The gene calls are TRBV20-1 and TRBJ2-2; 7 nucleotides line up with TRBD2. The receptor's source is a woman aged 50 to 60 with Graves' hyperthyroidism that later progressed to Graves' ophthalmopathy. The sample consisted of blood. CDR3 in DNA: TGCAGTGCGTCCAGCGGGGCGAACACCGGGGAGCTGTTTTTT. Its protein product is CSASSGANTGELFF.